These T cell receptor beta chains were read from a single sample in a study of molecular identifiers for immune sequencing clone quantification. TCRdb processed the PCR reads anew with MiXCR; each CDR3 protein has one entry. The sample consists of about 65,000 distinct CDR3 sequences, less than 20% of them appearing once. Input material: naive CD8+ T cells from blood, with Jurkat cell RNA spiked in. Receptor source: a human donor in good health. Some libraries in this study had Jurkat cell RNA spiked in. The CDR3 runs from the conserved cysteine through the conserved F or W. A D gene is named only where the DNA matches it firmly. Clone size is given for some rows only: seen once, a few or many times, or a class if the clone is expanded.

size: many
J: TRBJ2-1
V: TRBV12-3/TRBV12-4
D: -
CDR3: CASSLSGSGQFF
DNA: TGTGCCAGCAGTTTATCCGGGAGTGGGCAGTTCTTC

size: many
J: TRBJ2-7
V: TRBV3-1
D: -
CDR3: CASSQENNYEQYF
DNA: TGTGCCAGCAGCCAAGAAAATAACTACGAGCAGTACTTC

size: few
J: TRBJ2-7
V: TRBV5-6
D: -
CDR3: CASSLSGRGPYEQYF
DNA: TGTGCCAGCAGCTTGAGCGGCAGGGGTCCCTACGAGCAGTACTTC

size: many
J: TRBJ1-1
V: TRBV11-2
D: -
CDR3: CASSLSSGGNTEAFF
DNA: TGTGCCAGCAGCTTATCTTCCGGGGGTAACACTGAAGCTTTCTTT

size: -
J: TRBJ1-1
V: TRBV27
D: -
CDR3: CANILQGGGTEAFF
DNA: TGTGCCAACATATTACAGGGCGGGGGCACTGAAGCTTTCTTT

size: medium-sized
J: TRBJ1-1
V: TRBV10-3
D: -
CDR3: CAISAGSGTEAFF
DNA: TGTGCCATCAGTGCAGGGTCGGGCACTGAAGCTTTCTTT

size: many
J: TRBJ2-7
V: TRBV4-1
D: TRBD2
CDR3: CASSQLAGIYEQYF
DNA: TGCGCCAGCAGCCAACTAGCGGGCATCTACGAGCAGTACTTC

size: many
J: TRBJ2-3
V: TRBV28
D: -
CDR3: CASSLPGSGTDTQYF
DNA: TGTGCCAGCAGTTTACCCGGGAGCGGCACAGATACGCAGTATTTT

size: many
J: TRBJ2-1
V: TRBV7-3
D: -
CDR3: CASSQSGTALYNEQFF
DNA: TGTGCCAGCAGCCAATCCGGGACGGCTCTATACAATGAGCAGTTCTTC

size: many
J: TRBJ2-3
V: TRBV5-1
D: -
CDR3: CASSLLDPGYTDTQYF
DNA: TGCGCCAGCAGCTTACTAGACCCAGGGTACACAGATACGCAGTATTTT

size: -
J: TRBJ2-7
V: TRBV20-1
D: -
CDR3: CSADGSGFDYEQYF
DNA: TGCAGTGCGGACGGGAGCGGGTTTGACTACGAGCAGTACTTC

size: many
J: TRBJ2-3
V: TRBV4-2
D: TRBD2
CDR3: CASSQDSSGMTDTQYF
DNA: TGTGCCAGCAGCCAAGATTCCAGCGGGATGACAGATACGCAGTATTTT

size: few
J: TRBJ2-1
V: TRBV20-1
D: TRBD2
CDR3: CSATGISGRAGIFRSYNEQFF
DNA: TGCAGTGCTACGGGGATTAGCGGGAGGGCCGGTATTTTTCGCTCCTACAATGAGCAGTTCTTC

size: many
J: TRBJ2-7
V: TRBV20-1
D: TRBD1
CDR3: CSARTGEDYEQYF
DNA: TGCAGTGCCCGGACAGGGGAAGACTACGAGCAGTACTTC

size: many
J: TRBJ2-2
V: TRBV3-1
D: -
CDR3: CASSQAWENTGELFF
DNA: TGTGCCAGCAGCCAAGCGTGGGAGAACACCGGGGAGCTGTTTTTT

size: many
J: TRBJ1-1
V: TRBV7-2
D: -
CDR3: CASSLRTQNTEAFF
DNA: TGTGCCAGCAGCTTACGGACCCAGAACACTGAAGCTTTCTTT

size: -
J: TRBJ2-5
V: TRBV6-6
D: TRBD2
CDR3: CASSTGLAGLETQYF
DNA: TGTGCCAGCAGTACGGGACTAGCGGGATTGGAGACCCAGTACTTC

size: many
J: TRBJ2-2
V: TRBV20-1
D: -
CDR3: CSARDQFSPDSTGELFF
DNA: TGCAGTGCTAGAGATCAATTCTCGCCGGACAGCACCGGGGAGCTGTTTTTT

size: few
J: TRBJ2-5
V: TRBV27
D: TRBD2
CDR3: CASSSSGSEQETQYF
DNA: TGTGCCAGCAGTTCTAGCGGGAGTGAGCAAGAGACCCAGTACTTC

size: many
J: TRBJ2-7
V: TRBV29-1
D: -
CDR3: CSVEDLRTENSYEQYF
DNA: TGCAGCGTTGAAGATCTTCGCACCGAAAACTCCTACGAGCAGTACTTC

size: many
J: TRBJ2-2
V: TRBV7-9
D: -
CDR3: CASSLEFGELFF
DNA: TGTGCCAGCAGCTTAGAATTTGGGGAGCTGTTTTTT

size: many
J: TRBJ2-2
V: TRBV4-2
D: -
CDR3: CASSQEESYENTGELFF
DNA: TGTGCCAGCAGCCAGGAGGAATCATACGAGAACACCGGGGAGCTGTTTTTT

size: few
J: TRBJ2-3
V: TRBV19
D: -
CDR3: CASHDEGDTQYF
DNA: TGTGCCAGTCATGACGAGGGAGATACGCAGTATTTT

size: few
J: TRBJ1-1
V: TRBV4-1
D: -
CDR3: CASSQDLGIVWDQNTEAFF
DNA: TGCGCCAGCAGCCAAGATCTGGGGATTGTGTGGGACCAAAACACTGAAGCTTTCTTT

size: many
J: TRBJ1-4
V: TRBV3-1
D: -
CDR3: CASSHGGSTTNEKLFF
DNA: TGTGCCAGCAGCCATGGGGGCAGTACTACTAATGAAAAACTGTTTTTT

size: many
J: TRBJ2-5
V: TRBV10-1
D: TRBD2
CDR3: CASTIRTSGRSIPPETQYF
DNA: TGCGCCAGCACTATACGGACTAGCGGGAGGTCAATCCCCCCGGAGACCCAGTACTTC

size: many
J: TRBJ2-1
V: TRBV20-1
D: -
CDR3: CSADEGLNEQFF
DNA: TGCAGTGCTGATGAGGGATTAAATGAGCAGTTCTTC

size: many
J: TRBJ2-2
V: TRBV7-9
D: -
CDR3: CASSLETGELFF
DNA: TGTGCCAGCAGCTTGGAAACCGGGGAGCTGTTTTTT

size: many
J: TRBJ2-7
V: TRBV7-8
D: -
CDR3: CASSFNLLGGRSRATGEQYF
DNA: TGTGCCAGCAGCTTCAATCTTTTGGGGGGCCGCTCTCGGGCTACCGGTGAGCAGTACTTC

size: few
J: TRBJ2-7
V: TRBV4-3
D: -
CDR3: CASSQEVFSYEQYF
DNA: TGCGCCAGCAGCCAAGAAGTCTTTTCCTACGAGCAGTACTTC

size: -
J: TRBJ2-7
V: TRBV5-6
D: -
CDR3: CASSLDINEQYF
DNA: TGTGCCAGCAGCCTGGACATAAACGAGCAGTACTTC

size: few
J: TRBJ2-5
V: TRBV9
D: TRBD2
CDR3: CASSASGRTGVDQYF
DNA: TGTGCCAGCAGCGCTAGCGGGAGGACGGGAGTCGACCAGTACTTC

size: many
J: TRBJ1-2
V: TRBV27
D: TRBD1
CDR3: CASSIQGDYGYTF
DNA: TGTGCCAGCAGTATACAGGGGGACTATGGCTACACCTTC

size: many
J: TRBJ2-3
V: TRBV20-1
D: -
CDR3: CSAWDWSSTDTQYF
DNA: TGCAGTGCTTGGGACTGGTCTAGCACAGATACGCAGTATTTT

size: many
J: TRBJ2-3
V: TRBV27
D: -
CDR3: CARWAADTQYF
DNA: TGTGCCAGATGGGCGGCAGATACGCAGTATTTT

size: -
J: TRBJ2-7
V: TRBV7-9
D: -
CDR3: CASSLDETANSYEQYF
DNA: TGTGCCAGCAGCTTAGATGAGACAGCGAACTCCTACGAGCAGTACTTC

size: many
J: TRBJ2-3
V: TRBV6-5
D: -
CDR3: CASSSTGFSTDTQYF
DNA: TGTGCCAGCAGTTCCACAGGGTTCAGCACAGATACGCAGTATTTT

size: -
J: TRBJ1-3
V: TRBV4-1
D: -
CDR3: CTSSQDAGAGNTVYF
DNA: TGCACCAGCAGCCAAGATGCAGGGGCTGGAAACACCGTATATTTT

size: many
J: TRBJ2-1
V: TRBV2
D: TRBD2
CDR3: CASRGLAGGRSYNEQFF
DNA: TGTGCCAGCAGGGGACTAGCGGGAGGTCGATCCTACAATGAGCAGTTCTTC

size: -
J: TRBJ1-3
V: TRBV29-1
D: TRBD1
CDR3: CSVTGGESGNTIYF
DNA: TGCAGCGTGACAGGGGGCGAAAGCGGAAACACCATATATTTT

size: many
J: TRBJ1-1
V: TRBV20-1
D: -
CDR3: CSARWLSPEAFF
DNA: TGCAGTGCTAGATGGTTGTCCCCTGAAGCTTTCTTT

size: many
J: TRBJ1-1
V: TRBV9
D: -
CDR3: CASSVLSWPTEAFF
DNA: TGTGCCAGCAGCGTGCTGTCCTGGCCCACTGAAGCTTTCTTT

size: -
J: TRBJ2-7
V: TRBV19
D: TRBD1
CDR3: CASATGGSYEQYF
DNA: TGTGCCAGCGCCACAGGGGGATCCTACGAGCAGTACTTC

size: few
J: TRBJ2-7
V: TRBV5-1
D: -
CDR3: CASRSGRPYEQYF
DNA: TGCGCCAGCAGGAGCGGCAGACCCTACGAGCAGTACTTC

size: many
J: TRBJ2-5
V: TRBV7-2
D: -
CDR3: CASSLGGGEGVSETQYF
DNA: TGTGCCAGCAGCTTAGGCGGCGGGGAAGGGGTATCAGAGACCCAGTACTTC